A selection of T cell receptor beta chains follows, all from one sample in a study of T-cell memory formation after mild COVID-19. One entry per CDR3 protein, called by TCRdb with MiXCR from the 5' RACE reads. The repertoire includes approximately 300,000 distinct CDR3 sequences, about 16% of them detected once, and approximately 20% sits in the top ten. The material sequenced was PBMCs or a T cell subset sorted from them (not recorded which). The source of these receptors is a man between 18 and 35 years old who had mild COVID-19 (a few samples of this study predate the infection). Cell type and time point are not known. The CDR3 runs from the conserved cysteine through the conserved F or W. A D gene is named only where the DNA matches it firmly. Only some rows state a clone size, as once, few, many or a class for expanded clones.

v_call,clone_size,j_call,d_call,cdr3_aa,cdr3_nt
TRBV20-1,few,TRBJ2-5,TRBD2,CSASPSGGWETQYF,TGCAGTGCTAGCCCTAGCGGGGGCTGGGAGACCCAGTACTTC
TRBV9,-,TRBJ1-2,TRBD1,CASSPRDSSNYGYTF,TGTGCCAGCAGCCCCAGGGACAGTTCTAACTATGGCTACACCTTC
TRBV18,few,TRBJ1-1,-,CASSPLRGTAEAFF,TGTGCCAGCTCACCCTTGAGGGGTACGGCCGAAGCTTTCTTT
TRBV6-6,-,TRBJ1-4,-,CASSPSLLEKLFF,TGTGCCAGCAGTCCCTCGCTTTTGGAAAAACTGTTTTTT
TRBV7-9,few,TRBJ1-2,-,CASSYRNFYGYTF,TGTGCCAGCAGCTACCGAAACTTCTATGGCTACACCTTC
TRBV12-3/TRBV12-4,-,TRBJ1-5,-,CASSLYRGDNQPQHF,TGTGCCAGCAGTTTGTACCGGGGAGACAATCAGCCCCAGCATTTT
TRBV5-1,few,TRBJ1-2,TRBD1,CASSPARDRKRRSPYGYTF,TGCGCCAGCAGCCCGGCCCGGGACAGAAAAAGGCGATCCCCCTATGGCTACACCTTC
TRBV28,few,TRBJ1-3,-,CASSPPGGYGNTIYF,TGTGCCAGCAGCCCCCCTGGGGGATATGGAAACACCATATATTTT
TRBV6-1,few,TRBJ1-5,-,CASRRVPQPQHF,TGTGCCAGCAGAAGGGTACCTCAGCCCCAGCATTTT
TRBV7-8,many,TRBJ2-7,-,CASSSNDYYEQYF,TGTGCCAGCAGCTCAAATGACTACTACGAGCAGTACTTC
TRBV6-5,-,TRBJ2-1,-,CASSWGAGTDYNEQFF,TGTGCCAGCTCTTGGGGGGCGGGGACCGACTACAATGAGCAGTTCTTC
TRBV20-1,-,TRBJ2-3,-,CSAPLASGTDTQYF,TGCAGTGCGCCTCTAGCGTCTGGCACAGATACGCAGTATTTT
TRBV30,-,TRBJ1-4,-,CAWSVGGMGEKLFF,TGTGCCTGGAGTGTTGGGGGTATGGGAGAAAAACTGTTTTTT
TRBV7-9,-,TRBJ1-6,-,CASSSGPGSNSPLHF,TGTGCCAGCAGCTCCGGACCGGGATCAAATTCACCCCTCCACTTT
TRBV6-5,-,TRBJ2-3,TRBD2,CASSPRLAAADTQYF,TGTGCCAGCAGCCCGCGGCTAGCGGCGGCAGATACGCAGTATTTT
TRBV29-1,-,TRBJ2-2,-,CSTRQDPAGELFF,TGCAGCACCCGACAGGATCCCGCCGGGGAGCTGTTTTTT
TRBV7-2,-,TRBJ1-4,-,CASSLRASLGSEKLFF,TGTGCCAGCAGCCTCCGGGCCTCCCTGGGGAGTGAAAAACTGTTTTTT
TRBV20-1,-,TRBJ1-5,-,CSAQDPGLSNQPQHF,TGCAGTGCTCAAGACCCCGGGCTAAGCAATCAGCCCCAGCATTTT
TRBV19,-,TRBJ1-1,-,CASSIDKRRIQAFF,TGTGCCAGTAGTATAGACAAACGTCGGATACAGGCTTTCTTT
TRBV4-3,few,TRBJ1-3,-,CASSQDVLAAGNTIYF,TGCGCCAGCAGCCAAGATGTCCTGGCAGCTGGAAACACCATATATTTT
TRBV5-1,few,TRBJ1-1,-,CASSILSGPFDEAFF,TGCGCCAGCAGCATCCTTTCAGGGCCCTTCGATGAAGCTTTCTTT
TRBV5-1,few,TRBJ1-5,-,CASSFEGGQPQHF,TGCGCCAGCAGCTTCGAGGGCGGTCAGCCCCAGCATTTT